The 30 T cell receptor beta chains below were found in one sample sequenced in a study of vaccination effects on CD4 cells after COVID-19. These receptors have no known antigen. Here immunoSEQ multiplex PCR was the method, and the copy in TCRdb shows in-frame clones only, minus some. The repertoire holds tens of thousands of clones, with 73% as singletons. The authors isolated CD4+ T cells after around nine days of culture. The sample here was CD4+ T cells from PBMCs cultured without peptide, taken before COVID-19 vaccination. Every receptor here comes from a human donor who received a COVID-19 vaccine.

The J gene is TRBJ2-1, the V gene TRBV19; D is tentatively TRBD1 or TRBD2 (5 bases each). The V gene's germline CDR1 is LNHDA and CDR2 SQIVND (reference sequence). CDR3 length: 14 amino acids. The V end was cut by 6 bases, the J end by 4 bases, with 13 bases between. The CDR3 coding sequence is TGTGCCAGTAGGTCCCGGGACCGTTACAATGAGCAGTTCTTC. Translated: CASRSRDRYNEQFF.

The V call is TRBV30, the J call TRBJ2-7, with 10 bases lining up with TRBD1. Germline CDR1 reads GTSNPN; CDR2 reads SVGIG (reference sequence). The CDR3 is 14 residues long. J was trimmed by 2 bases and V by 3 bases; bases with no gene match: 4. Here the CDR3 DNA reads TGTGCCTGGAGCAGGACAGGGGGAACCTACGAGCAGTACTTC. Translation: CAWSRTGGTYEQYF.

The V call is TRBV3-1 (or the pseudogene TRBV3-2), the J call TRBJ2-3; 9 bases map to TRBD2. Germline CDR1 is LGHDT and CDR2 is YNNKEL (reference sequence). J gave up 4 bases and V 5 bases, and 10 bases lay outside the gene matches. The CDR3 has 16 amino acids. The CDR3 nucleotides read TGTGCCAGCAGCTCGCGCGGGGGGGCGAGTCCAGATACGCAGTATTTT. This translates into CASSSRGGASPDTQYF.

This clone was observed a few times. This chain links TRBV28 with TRBJ2-2; unclear D gene. Germline CDR1 reads MDHEN; CDR2 reads SYDVKM. The CDR3 length is 12 residues. Between the trimmed V and J ends, which lost 6 bases and 3 bases, there was a span of 5 bases. CDR3 DNA sequence: TGTGCCAGCAGCTCGTACACCGGGGAGCTGTTTTTT. Protein product: CASSSYTGELFF.

V gene TRBV11-2 combines with J gene TRBJ2-2; TRBD2 aligns across 10 bases. The CDR3 is 16 amino acids. J lost 7 bases, V lost 3 bases, and 8 bases had no gene match. CDR1 is SGHAT, CDR2 FQNNGV, per germline. CDR3 amino acids: CASSFAAAGGGGELFF. DNA of the CDR3: TGTGCCAGCAGCTTCGCGGCAGCGGGAGGGGGCGGGGAGCTGTTTTTT.

This clone has only a few counts. The chain employs TRBV6-6 and TRBJ1-1; unclear D gene. From germline, CDR1 is MNHNY and CDR2 SVGAGI (reference sequence). V dropped 5 bases and J dropped 5 bases, with 12 bases sitting between them. This CDR3 comprises 13 residues. The CDR3, as DNA: TGTGCCAGCAGTGAGGACGGTGGGACTGAAGCTTTCTTT. Its translation: CASSEDGGTEAFF.

CDR3 in amino acids: CAWSPSLRETQYF. The CDR3 DNA follows: TGTGCCTGGAGCCCATCCTTACGAGAGACCCAGTACTTC. The gene calls are TRBV30 and TRBJ2-5, with D hard to call. V was pared by 3 bases and J by 4 bases, with 12 bases between. The CDR3 has 13 amino acids. Germline loops: CDR1 GTSNPN, CDR2 SVGIG (reference sequence).

The table lists this clone with a few counts. The rearrangement joins TRBV6-1 to TRBJ1-2, with 7 bases that match TRBD1. There are 15 residues in the CDR3. From germline, CDR1 is MNHNS and CDR2 SASEGT. V trimming: 2 bases; J trimming: 2 bases; junction bases outside the gene matches: 5. CDR3 bases: TGTGCCAGCAGTGAATTTGACAGGGAAAACTATGGCTACACCTTC. Amino acid sequence: CASSEFDRENYGYTF.

The rearrangement joins TRBV5-1 to TRBJ2-2; TRBD1 agrees at 8 bases. This CDR3 spans 15 amino acids. J lost 5 bases, V lost 0 bases, and 3 bases had no gene match. The germline gives CDR1 SGHRS, CDR2 YFSETQ. CDR3 residues: CASSLGQGKTGELFF. CDR3 bases: TGCGCCAGCAGCTTGGGACAGGGGAAGACCGGGGAGCTGTTTTTT.

The J gene is TRBJ1-5, the V gene TRBV3-1 (or the pseudogene TRBV3-2); D is uncertain. Germline V CDR1 and CDR2: LGHDT, YNNKEL (reference sequence). V was clipped by 0 bases and J by 0 bases, with 18 bases between them. This CDR3 comprises 19 residues. The CDR3 here is CASSQDLVGLRYSNQPQHF. For the CDR3, the DNA is TGTGCCAGCAGCCAAGATCTAGTAGGATTACGATATAGCAATCAGCCCCAGCATTTT.

CDR3 protein: CASSLRGNNEQFF. Written as DNA, the CDR3 is TGTGCCAGCAGTTTACGTGGGAACAATGAGCAGTTCTTC. The chain joins TRBV27 to TRBJ2-1, with D unclear. V gave up 2 bases and J gave up 5 bases, with 7 bases separating them. The CDR3 sequence is 13 residues long. The V gene's germline CDR1 is MNHEY and CDR2 SMNVEV (reference sequence).

The chain has TRBV5-6 and TRBJ2-7, with D possibly matching TRBD2 (6 bases). Germline V gene lookup returns CDR1 SGHDT and CDR2 YYEEEE. The germline V and J ends were trimmed by 0 bases and 9 bases, with 19 bases remaining between them. This CDR3 contains 15 residues. For the CDR3, the DNA is TGTGCCAGCAGCTTGGCGAGCGGACTACAAGGCGGGCAGTACTTC. Translated: CASSLASGLQGGQYF.

The rearrangement joins TRBV7-9 to TRBJ2-6; D ambiguous. The CDR3 totals 15 residues. Germline CDR1 reads SEHNR; CDR2 reads FQNEAQ (reference sequence). Trimming cost V 1 base and J 2 bases, with 6 bases left between them. CDR3 in DNA: TGTGCCAGCAGCTTAGTCCGACCTGGGGCCAACGTCCTGACTTTC. Its translation: CASSLVRPGANVLTF.

The chain employs TRBV2 and TRBJ1-5; the match to TRBD1 covers 7 bases. V was pared by 6 bases and J by 0 bases, with 2 bases of the junction left unmatched. This CDR3 region has 14 residues. From germline, CDR1 is SNHLY and CDR2 FYNNEI. CDR3 region: CASRDRDSNQPQHF. For the CDR3, the DNA is TGTGCCAGCAGAGACAGGGATAGCAATCAGCCCCAGCATTTT.

J is TRBJ2-7 and V is TRBV6-1, with 7 bases matching TRBD1. The germline CDR1 and CDR2 sequences are MNHNS and SASEGT. The length of the CDR3 is 14 residues. The junction had 4 bases not matched to a gene; V was cut back by 2 bases and J by 3 bases. The CDR3 DNA is TGTGCCAGCAGTGAAAAGAACAGGGGCTACGAGCAGTACTTC. Amino acid sequence: CASSEKNRGYEQYF.

This clone is a singleton in its sample. V is TRBV5-4 and J is TRBJ1-2, with D maybe TRBD1 (5 bases). This CDR3 contains 15 residues. Germline V gene data show CDR1 as SGHNT and CDR2 as YYREEE (reference sequence). The germline V and J ends were trimmed by 0 bases and 5 bases, with 14 bases remaining between them. The CDR3 spells CASSLAREGFYGYTF. CDR3 sequence (DNA): TGTGCCAGCAGCTTGGCACGGGAGGGGTTTTATGGCTACACCTTC.

The gene calls are TRBV7-9 and TRBJ1-6, with TRBD1 as a possible D gene (6 bases). V lost 4 bases to trimming and J lost 7 bases, with 20 bases between them. This CDR3 has 17 residues. CDR1 and CDR2 (germline): SEHNR, FQNEAQ (reference sequence). The CDR3 region is CASSSTRGQGRNSPLHF. For the CDR3, the DNA is TGTGCCAGCAGCTCCACCCGGGGGCAGGGACGGAATTCACCCCTCCACTTT.

The V call is TRBV12-3 or TRBV12-4, the J call TRBJ2-6; D gene unclear. The V end was cut by 8 bases, the J end by 0 bases, with 2 bases between. The CDR3 consists of 12 residues. The CDR3 coding sequence is TGTGCCAGCGCCTCTGGGGCCAACGTCCTGACTTTC. The encoded protein is CASASGANVLTF.

V gene TRBV11-3 combines with J gene TRBJ1-2; no definite D call. This CDR3 is built from 14 residues. Germline CDR1 and CDR2: SGHNT and YENEEA. V lost 1 base to trimming and J lost 4 bases, with 10 bases between them. The CDR3 sequence: CASSLVGSPYGYTF. The CDR3 DNA follows: TGTGCCAGCAGCTTAGTGGGCAGCCCCTATGGCTACACCTTC.

The chain carries TRBV28 and TRBJ2-7; D may be TRBD2 (6 bases). CDR3 length: 12 amino acids. CDR1 is MDHEN, CDR2 SYDVKM, per germline. V lost 3 bases and J 5 bases, leaving 8 bases between the germline ends. CDR3 sequence reads: CASSFRLDEQYF. Here the CDR3 DNA reads TGTGCCAGCAGTTTCCGACTAGACGAGCAGTACTTC.

The chain links TRBV28 to TRBJ2-7; 8 bases line up with TRBD2. The CDR3 totals 14 residues. Looked up from germline, CDR1 is MDHEN and CDR2 is SYDVKM. The ends lost 6 bases at V and 0 bases at J; junction bases unmatched: 4. Here the CDR3 DNA reads TGTGCCAGCAGGTCCAGCGGGAGCTCCTACGAGCAGTACTTC. Residues: CASRSSGSSYEQYF.

The chain has TRBV5-1 and TRBJ1-5; 7 positions agree with TRBD1. Trimming took 0 bases from V and 4 from J; bases not matched to a gene: 1. Germline V gene sequence: CDR1 SGHRS, CDR2 YFSETQ. CDR3 length equals 14 residues. The CDR3 coding sequence is TGCGCCAGCAGCTTGGCAGGGGGGAATCAGCCCCAGCATTTT. Translation gives CASSLAGGNQPQHF.

The V and J genes are TRBV6-1 and TRBJ1-6, with 7 bases aligning to TRBD1. The CDR3 covers 14 residues. The V gene end was trimmed by 7 bases and the J gene end by 7 bases; junction bases not matched to a gene: 7. Germline-derived CDR1 and CDR2 are MNHNS and SASEGT. The CDR3 here is CASNFRDRNSPLHF. CDR3 nucleotide sequence: TGTGCCAGCAACTTCCGGGACAGAAATTCACCCCTCCACTTT.

This chain connects TRBV27 to TRBJ2-7, with TRBD2 as a possible D gene (5 bases). Germline V gives CDR1 MNHEY, CDR2 SMNVEV (reference sequence). With 1 base removed from V and 7 bases from J, the gap between germline ends came to 14 bases. The CDR3 is made up of 14 amino acids. CDR3 in DNA: TGTGCCAGCAGTTTATTTTACGCGTCGGGGGAGCAGTACTTC. Protein sequence: CASSLFYASGEQYF.

The chain links TRBV7-2 to TRBJ2-6, with D tentatively TRBD2 (5 bases). This CDR3 has 17 residues. V shed 5 bases and J shed 0 bases, with 14 bases lying between them. Germline CDR1 SGHTA, CDR2 FQGNSA. For the CDR3, the DNA is TGTGCCAGCAGCCCCAACTTGGGGAGCTCTGGGGCCAACGTCCTGACTTTC. It codes for CASSPNLGSSGANVLTF. The full variable domain, completed using reference TRBV7-2 and TRBJ2-6, is GAGVSQSPSNKVTEKGKDVELRCDPISGHTALYWYRQSLGQGLEFLIYFQGNSAPDKSGLPSDRFSAERTGGSVSTLTIQRTQQEDSAVYLCASSPNLGSSGANVLTFGAGSRLTVL.

This sequence joins TRBV6-2 or TRBV6-3 and TRBJ1-2; D unresolved. In germline, CDR1 is MNHEY, CDR2 SVGEGT. Trimming pared 5 bases from V and 0 bases from J, leaving 10 bases between. The CDR3 sequence is 14 residues long. The CDR3: CASSLGWTNYGYTF. The CDR3 DNA is TGTGCCAGCAGTCTCGGTTGGACTAACTATGGCTACACCTTC.

J is TRBJ1-5 and V is TRBV3-1 (or the pseudogene TRBV3-2); the match to TRBD1 covers 8 bases. Germline CDR1 is LGHDT and CDR2 is YNNKEL (reference sequence). CDR3 length: 14 residues. J lost 4 bases, V lost 4 bases, and 3 bases had no gene match. Here the CDR3 DNA reads TGTGCCAGCAGCCTAGGGACAGGTAATCAGCCCCAGCATTTT. It encodes CASSLGTGNQPQHF.

The J gene is TRBJ1-2, the V gene TRBV7-2; 7 nucleotides line up with TRBD1. Germline V lookup: CDR1 SGHTA, CDR2 FQGNSA. The length of the CDR3 is 14 residues. The junction had 5 bases not matched to a gene; V was cut back by 5 bases and J by 2 bases. CDR3: CASSPQTGNYGYTF. For the CDR3, the DNA is TGTGCCAGCAGCCCCCAGACAGGGAACTATGGCTACACCTTC.

The gene calls are TRBV4-1 and TRBJ2-1; possible D gene TRBD2, 5 bases. Per germline, CDR1 MGHRA and CDR2 YSYEKL. The CDR3 spans 15 residues. V lost 4 bases, J lost 1 base, and 11 bases lay in between. The CDR3 region is CASSRGPRSYNEQFF. DNA of the CDR3: TGCGCCAGCAGCCGCGGGCCTCGGTCCTACAATGAGCAGTTCTTC.

J is TRBJ1-1 and V is TRBV5-1; perhaps TRBD1 as D (6 bases). The CDR3 totals 15 residues. Germline assignment: CDR1 SGHRS and CDR2 YFSETQ. V was trimmed by 0 bases and J by 5 bases, leaving 14 bases between them. The DNA of the CDR3 is TGCGCCAGCAGCTTGGTCCGGACAGTTGGTACTGAAGCTTTCTTT. Its protein product is CASSLVRTVGTEAFF.